The 23 T cell receptor beta chains in this list originate from one sample, sequenced in a study of T cells in Graves' hyperthyroidism and ophthalmopathy. Regions amplified from RNA transcripts were the TCR beta CDR3 regions. An initial round of RT-PCR targeting the TCR CDR3 relied on the HTBI primer set. Each CDR3 protein is one row after TCRdb ran MiXCR on the multiplex PCR reads. Here the sample spans 500,000 to 600,000 distinct CDR3 sequences, around 45% being singletons. Sequencing was performed on peripheral blood or thyroid tissue (not recorded which). These receptors were taken from an adult woman with Graves' disease, either hyperthyroidism or ophthalmopathy (not recorded which).

This clonotype came up many times. CDR3 sequence reads: CASSPAGVYTEAFF. The CDR3 DNA sequence: TGTGCCAGCAGCCCCGCCGGGGTTTATACTGAAGCTTTCTTT. V usage is TRBV7-8 and J usage is TRBJ1-1; no clear D. Germline V gene sequence: CDR1 SGHVS, CDR2 FQNEAQ. This CDR3 region has 14 residues. Trimming cost V 5 bases and J 5 bases, with 15 bases left between them.

The chain joins TRBV7-3 to TRBJ2-7; 7 bases are shared with TRBD2. After removal of 6 bases from V and 4 bases from J, the junction contained 15 bases not matched to a gene. This CDR3 contains 16 residues. Germline values: CDR1 SGHTA, CDR2 FQGTGA. The CDR3 spells CASRFQPGLTPYEQYF. CDR3 DNA sequence: TGTGCCAGCAGGTTTCAGCCGGGACTAACCCCTTACGAGCAGTACTTC.

This clonotype was counted ten times or more. The genes are TRBV4-1 and TRBJ1-3; no firm D call. CDR1 is MGHRA and CDR2 is YSYEKL in the germline V gene. V was shortened by 6 bases and J by 1 base, with 22 bases between the two germline ends. This CDR3 is built from 18 residues. The CDR3 region is CASSRSGPPHLSGNTIYF. The DNA for the CDR3 is TGCGCCAGCAGTAGATCCGGGCCGCCTCACTTGTCTGGAAACACCATATATTTT.

The V call is TRBV7-6, the J call TRBJ1-2; no reliable D call. The CDR3 sequence is 12 residues long. The V gene's germline CDR1 is SGHVS and CDR2 FNYEAQ. V gave up 5 bases and J gave up 7 bases, with 11 bases separating them. The CDR3, as DNA: TGTGCCAGCAGCCAACACGAGGGTGGCTACACCTTC. Its protein is CASSQHEGGYTF.

The chain recombines TRBV2 with TRBJ2-2, with D tentatively TRBD1 or TRBD2 (5 bases each). This CDR3 contains 13 residues. In germline, CDR1 is SNHLY, CDR2 FYNNEI. V lost 6 bases, J lost 7 bases, and 12 bases lay in between. The CDR3 spells CASRLGEIGELFF. The DNA for the CDR3 is TGTGCCAGCAGACTAGGGGAGATCGGGGAGCTGTTTTTT.

This clonotype was observed many times. The chain uses TRBV2 and TRBJ1-3; possible D gene TRBD1, 6 bases. Deletions cut 7 bases from V and 0 bases from J, with 16 bases between. The CDR3 runs 16 residues. Germline V gene lookup returns CDR1 SNHLY and CDR2 FYNNEI. The CDR3 DNA reads as TGTGCCAGCAAGGGCAGGGGATCGAGCTCTGGAAACACCATATATTTT. As protein: CASKGRGSSSGNTIYF.

Comment on this clonotype: A much larger clonotype is one base distant, so this may be a read error. The chain joins TRBV6-1 to TRBJ1-4; D unclear. Germline V gene sequence: CDR1 MNHNS, CDR2 SASEGT. The CDR3 sequence is 14 residues long. CDR3 DNA sequence: TGTGCCAGCAGTGGAGCGCATACTAATGAAAAACTGCTTTTT. This sequence encodes CASSGAHTNEKLLF.

The rearrangement links TRBV20-1 to TRBJ2-5; possibly TRBD2 for D (5 bases). Trimming removed 0 bases from V and 0 bases from J, with 11 bases in between. Germline loops: CDR1 DFQATT, CDR2 SNEGSKA (reference sequence). The CDR3 contains 15 residues. This CDR3 is CSARDVRGYQETQYF. The CDR3 region has the DNA TGCAGTGCTAGAGATGTAAGAGGGTACCAAGAGACCCAGTACTTC.

At least ten counts were recorded for this clonotype. The V call is TRBV29-1, the J call TRBJ1-2; a weak D match, TRBD1 (5 bases). The ends were cut back, 6 bases at V and 14 bases at J, with 10 bases in the middle. Germline CDR1 and CDR2: SQVTM and ANQGSEA. The CDR3 sequence is 8 residues long. In DNA, the CDR3 is TGCAGCGTCGGGGCCCATACCTTC. Translating gives CSVGAHTF.

The chain has TRBV9 and TRBJ2-5; the D gene is possibly TRBD2 (5 bases). V was trimmed by 6 bases and J by 2 bases, leaving 17 bases between them. The CDR3 extends over 15 amino acids. Germline CDR1 reads SGDLS; CDR2 reads YYNGEE. The CDR3 DNA reads as TGTGCCAGCACCGTGATGGGTAGCGCACAAGAGACCCAGTACTTC. Translation gives CASTVMGSAQETQYF.

Many counts were recorded for this clonotype. V is TRBV5-1 and J is TRBJ2-2, with TRBD1 as a possible D gene (6 bases). V was shortened by 0 bases and J by 2 bases, with 8 bases between the two germline ends. The CDR3 is made up of 15 amino acids. Germline V lookup: CDR1 SGHRS, CDR2 YFSETQ. CDR3 amino acids: CASSLAGTNTGELFF. CDR3 nucleotide sequence: TGCGCCAGCAGCTTGGCTGGGACAAACACCGGGGAGCTGTTTTTT.

This clonotype was observed at least ten times. The rearrangement joins TRBV2 to TRBJ2-5, with D unresolved. Germline V gene sequence: CDR1 SNHLY, CDR2 FYNNEI. The CDR3 is 13 residues long. Trimming left V 6 bases short and J 1 base short, with 9 bases between. The CDR3 spells CASRNPVQETQYF. As DNA, the CDR3 is TGTGCCAGCAGGAACCCAGTCCAAGAGACCCAGTACTTC. Variable domain in full (rest from reference TRBV2 and TRBJ2-5): EPEVTQTPSHQVTQMGQEVILRCVPISNHLYFYWYRQILGQKVEFLVSFYNNEISEKSEIFDDQFSVERPDGSNFTLKIRSTKLEDSAMYFCASRNPVQETQYFGPGTRLLVL.

The chain joins TRBV10-3 to TRBJ1-3, with 8 nucleotides matching TRBD1. J lost 1 base, V lost 4 bases, and 0 bases had no gene match. CDR1 ENHRY and CDR2 SYGVKD come from the germline V gene. There are 14 residues in the CDR3. Written as DNA, the CDR3 is TGTGCCATCAGTGGGACAGGGTCTGGAAACACCATATATTTT. It codes for CAISGTGSGNTIYF.

The V gene is TRBV20-1, the J gene TRBJ1-6, with 9 bases that match TRBD1. J was trimmed by 6 bases and V by 5 bases; bases with no gene match: 5. The CDR3 sequence is 14 residues long. Germline CDR1 DFQATT, CDR2 SNEGSKA (reference sequence). Here the CDR3 DNA reads TGCAGTGCTTTGCGGACAGGGGTTAATTCACCCCTCCACTTT. Translation: CSALRTGVNSPLHF.

This clonotype was recorded many times. The chain joins TRBV12-3 or TRBV12-4 to TRBJ2-7; a possible D gene is TRBD1 (6 bases). V lost 6 bases and J lost 4, with 19 bases in between. The CDR3 sequence is 15 residues long. The CDR3 region is CASRGGQLPGYEQYF. The CDR3 DNA is TGTGCCAGCAGGGGCGGACAGCTCCCAGGATACGAGCAGTACTTC.

This chain links TRBV7-9 with TRBJ2-7; 8 bases line up with TRBD1. Germline V lookup: CDR1 SEHNR, CDR2 FQNEAQ (reference sequence). With V trimmed by 4 bases and J by 3 bases, 8 bases remained unmatched. This CDR3 comprises 15 residues. CDR3 loop: CASSSSGGGNYEQYF. CDR3 coding DNA: TGTGCCAGCAGCTCCTCAGGGGGCGGGAACTACGAGCAGTACTTC.

The chain has TRBV6-1 and TRBJ1-5; the match to TRBD1 covers 8 bases. Looked up from germline, CDR1 is MNHNS and CDR2 is SASEGT. V lost 5 bases to trimming and J lost 7 bases; unmatched junction nucleotides: 13. This CDR3 spans 16 amino acids. The CDR3 spells CASSYYGRGQGQPQHF. The CDR3 bases are TGTGCCAGCAGTTACTATGGCAGGGGGCAGGGGCAGCCCCAGCATTTT.

The table lists this clonotype with many counts. This chain links TRBV6-5 with TRBJ2-2, with 9 bases matching TRBD2. The CDR3 extends over 16 amino acids. The trim removed 5 bases at V and 0 bases at J, leaving 4 bases unmatched. CDR1 and CDR2 from the germline V gene are MNHEY and SVGAGI. DNA of the CDR3: TGTGCCAGCAGTAATATAGCGGGAGCGAACACCGGGGAGCTGTTTTTT. Protein sequence: CASSNIAGANTGELFF.

The sample holds many counts of this clonotype. The J gene is TRBJ2-6, the V gene TRBV28; perhaps TRBD1 as D (6 bases). The CDR3 is 15 residues long. V was clipped by 3 bases and J by 2 bases, with 8 bases between them. Germline values: CDR1 MDHEN, CDR2 SYDVKM. The DNA of the CDR3 is TGTGCCAGCAGTTTGCACAGGGCTGGGGCCAACGTCCTGACTTTC. It codes for CASSLHRAGANVLTF.

This clonotype has only one observation. The CDR3 coding sequence is TGTGCCAGCAGTTTAGTTTCCCCTGAAGCTTTCTTT. Residues: CASSLVSPEAFF. This chain connects TRBV12-3 or TRBV12-4 to TRBJ1-1; D is undetermined. The CDR3 contains 12 residues. Trimming took 1 base from V and 6 from J, leaving 6 bases between them.

The chain has TRBV19 and TRBJ2-6, with 11 positions matching TRBD2. J lost 2 bases, V lost 6 bases, and 6 bases had no gene match. From germline, CDR1 is LNHDA and CDR2 SQIVND (reference sequence). The CDR3 runs 17 residues. The CDR3 protein is CASRGTLAGAGANVLTF. In nucleotides, the CDR3 is TGTGCCAGTAGGGGGACACTAGCGGGAGCTGGGGCCAACGTCCTGACTTTC.

For the CDR3, the DNA is TGTGCCAGCAGTTCGCGACCGGTCCTCCTGCAGGGTTCACCCCTCCACTTT. Its translation: CASSSRPVLLQGSPLHF. The chain has TRBV28 and TRBJ1-6, with D possibly being TRBD1 (5 bases). The CDR3 loop spans 17 amino acids. V shed 4 bases and J shed 9 bases, with 22 bases lying between them. Germline loops: CDR1 MDHEN, CDR2 SYDVKM.

There are many counts of this clonotype. This chain uses TRBV7-4 with TRBJ2-7; TRBD1 matches 11 bases. The germline CDR1 and CDR2 sequences are SGHVT and SQSDAQ. V lost 5 bases to trimming and J lost 6 bases; unmatched junction nucleotides: 6. The CDR3 extends over 14 amino acids. CDR3 in amino acids: CASSEDRGPTEQYF. In DNA form, the CDR3 reads TGTGCCAGCAGCGAGGACAGGGGGCCCACCGAGCAGTACTTC.